The 21 T cell receptor beta chains in this list originate from one sample, sequenced in a study of T cells in Graves' hyperthyroidism and ophthalmopathy. Researchers took RNA transcripts and amplified the TCR beta CDR3 regions from them. During a first-round RT-PCR of the TCR CDR3, the HTBI primer set was used. MiXCR was run by TCRdb on the multiplex PCR reads, yielding one entry per CDR3 protein. Here the sample spans roughly 740,000 distinct CDR3 sequences, less than 20% being singletons. Sequenced: blood. These receptor sequences come from a man aged 18 to 29 with Graves' hyperthyroidism.

Worth noting for this clonotype: A read error may account for a junction end that differs from germline. The chain has TRBV18 and TRBJ2-4; D tentatively reads TRBD1 or TRBD2 (5 bases each). CDR3 length equals 15 residues. CDR1 and CDR2 (germline): KGHSH, LQKENI. The CDR3 DNA reads TGTGTCAGCTCAGGGACGGAACCAGCCAAAAACATTCAGTACTTC. Translated: CVSSGTEPAKNIQYF.

The sample holds a few counts of this clonotype. The chain employs TRBV7-9 and TRBJ2-7; D possibly corresponds to TRBD1 (6 bases). From germline, CDR1 is SEHNR and CDR2 FQNEAQ (reference sequence). The CDR3 has 14 residues. V gave up 1 base and J gave up 3 bases, with 10 bases separating them. CDR3 bases: TGTGCCAGCAGCTTAGAGGGCAGGGGCTACGAGCAGTACTTC. This gives the protein CASSLEGRGYEQYF.

In this sample, this clonotype turned up many times. The chain carries TRBV30 and TRBJ2-7, with no clear D. The V gene lost 3 bases and the J gene lost 3 bases, with 6 bases spanning the gap. This CDR3 region has 11 residues. The germline V gene encodes CDR1 GTSNPN and CDR2 SVGIG (reference sequence). The CDR3 spells CAWRDRYEQYF. The DNA of the CDR3 is TGTGCCTGGAGGGACCGCTACGAGCAGTACTTC.

The sample holds many counts of this clonotype. This chain uses TRBV18 with TRBJ1-3; 10 bases fit TRBD1. Germline-derived CDR1 and CDR2 are KGHSH and LQKENI. The length of the CDR3 is 15 residues. Trimming cost V 3 bases and J 7 bases; bases outside gene matches: 6. The CDR3 here is CASSPGQGIVNTIYF. In nucleotides, the CDR3 is TGTGCCAGCTCACCGGGACAGGGGATCGTCAACACCATATATTTT.

The V gene is TRBV2, the J gene TRBJ1-3; tentatively, D is TRBD1 (6 bases). Germline V CDR1 and CDR2: SNHLY, FYNNEI. The CDR3 sequence is 13 residues long. The ends were cut back, 7 bases at V and 2 bases at J, with 9 bases in the middle. The CDR3 loop is CASTRTAGNTIYF. In nucleotides, the CDR3 is TGTGCCAGCACTAGGACAGCTGGAAACACCATATATTTT.

The table lists this clonotype with many counts. The rearrangement joins TRBV27 to TRBJ2-1; 7 bases align to TRBD2. Germline CDR1 MNHEY, CDR2 SMNVEV (reference sequence). This CDR3 is 16 amino acids long. V trimming: 2 bases; J trimming: 4 bases; junction bases outside the gene matches: 8. The CDR3 reads CASSLEGRAEYNEQFF. The CDR3 DNA is TGTGCCAGCAGTTTAGAAGGGAGGGCTGAATACAATGAGCAGTTCTTC.

This clonotype was observed many times. The V and J genes are TRBV2 and TRBJ1-2; D is unresolved. Germline V CDR1 and CDR2: SNHLY, FYNNEI. The CDR3 consists of 15 residues. Deletions cut 4 bases from V and 7 bases from J, with 19 bases between. The CDR3 is CASSVAVGNVGGYTF. The CDR3 DNA follows: TGTGCCAGCAGTGTCGCAGTAGGTAACGTCGGTGGCTACACCTTC.

The gene calls are TRBV5-4 and TRBJ2-7; a weak D match, TRBD1 (5 bases). Germline values: CDR1 SGHNT, CDR2 YYREEE (reference sequence). This CDR3 region has 14 residues. Trimming removed 4 bases from V and 1 base from J, with 12 bases in between. This CDR3 is CASSAQGPSYEQYF. In nucleotides, the CDR3 is TGTGCCAGCAGCGCCCAGGGCCCATCCTACGAGCAGTACTTC.

This clonotype occurred many times. V and J are TRBV20-1 and TRBJ2-7; possibly TRBD1 or TRBD2 for D (5 bases each). Germline CDR1 DFQATT, CDR2 SNEGSKA (reference sequence). The CDR3 contains 16 residues. The V end was cut by 0 bases, the J end by 4 bases, with 19 bases between. The chain's CDR3 is CSARDPSGTAIYEQYF. The CDR3 DNA follows: TGCAGTGCTAGAGACCCGTCCGGGACGGCCATTTACGAGCAGTACTTC.

In its sample, this clonotype was seen many times. The gene calls are TRBV12-3 or TRBV12-4 and TRBJ2-1; D is ambiguous. V lost 3 bases, J lost 7 bases, and 7 bases lay in between. The CDR3 sequence is 12 residues long. CDR3 nucleotide sequence: TGTGCCAGCAGTTTGGGGTCGAATGAGCAGTTCTTC. This encodes CASSLGSNEQFF.

This clonotype was recorded a few times. The chain has TRBV28 and TRBJ1-4, with 10 nucleotides matching TRBD1. This CDR3 is built from 17 residues. The ends lost 6 bases at V and 0 bases at J; junction bases unmatched: 7. From germline, CDR1 is MDHEN and CDR2 SYDVKM. Written as DNA, the CDR3 is TGTGCCAGCAGCGACAGGGGGCGGGGCTCAACTAATGAAAAACTGTTTTTT. Protein: CASSDRGRGSTNEKLFF. Full variable domain (remainder filled in from reference TRBV28 and TRBJ1-4): DVKVTQSSRYLVKRTGEKVFLECVQDMDHENMFWYRQDPGLGLRLIYFSYDVKMKEKGDIPEGYSVSREKKERFSLILESASTNQTSMYLCASSDRGRGSTNEKLFFGSGTQLSVL.

This clonotype was detected many times. V and J are TRBV28 and TRBJ2-5, with unresolved D. The germline CDR1 and CDR2 sequences are MDHEN and SYDVKM. The CDR3 extends over 15 amino acids. The V gene lost 6 bases and the J gene lost 1 base, with 15 bases spanning the gap. CDR3 coding DNA: TGTGCCAGCAGACAAGTGGCGAACTTCCAAGAGACCCAGTACTTC. Its translation: CASRQVANFQETQYF.

The chain recombines TRBV25-1 with TRBJ2-2; D unresolved. The CDR3 is 13 residues long. V was trimmed by 0 bases and J by 2 bases, leaving 1 base between them. Germline V gene data show CDR1 as MGHDK and CDR2 as SYGVNS. Written as DNA, the CDR3 is TGTGCCAGCAGTGAATATAACACCGGGGAGCTGTTTTTT. Protein product: CASSEYNTGELFF.

J is TRBJ1-2 and V is TRBV18, with unresolved D. The germline gives CDR1 KGHSH, CDR2 LQKENI. Trimming removed 5 bases at V and 4 bases at J, with 23 bases between. There are 17 residues in the CDR3. CDR3 bases: TGTGCCAGCTCAGAGAGGATCGCCAGTTCGATCGCCTATGGCTACACCTTC. This translates into CASSERIASSIAYGYTF.

This clonotype has a single count. V and J are TRBV20-1 and TRBJ2-5, with TRBD2 matching over 7 bases. The CDR3 length is 12 residues. V lost 6 bases and J lost 11; bases outside the gene matches: 12. Germline V gene sequence: CDR1 DFQATT, CDR2 SNEGSKA (reference sequence). The CDR3 is CSAPNVAGVQYF. The CDR3 DNA reads as TGCAGTGCCCCAAACGTGGCGGGAGTACAGTACTTC.

This clonotype was found many times. This sequence joins TRBV2 and TRBJ2-7; D is unclear. CDR3 length equals 12 residues. CDR1 SNHLY and CDR2 FYNNEI come from the germline V gene. Trimming cost V 6 bases and J 0 bases, with 6 bases left between them. The CDR3 DNA follows: TGTGCCAGCAGGCCTACCTCCTACGAGCAGTACTTC. As protein: CASRPTSYEQYF.

The genes are TRBV29-1 and TRBJ1-4, with D perhaps TRBD1 (6 bases). This CDR3 is 14 amino acids long. The V end was cut by 4 bases, the J end by 6 bases, with 15 bases between. Germline V gene sequence: CDR1 SQVTM, CDR2 ANQGSEA. The DNA for the CDR3 is TGCAGCGTTGGGGACACTCTTACCTATGAAAAACTGTTTTTT. Amino acids: CSVGDTLTYEKLFF.

Regarding this clonotype: The DNA is omitted, as the CDR3 cannot be located on it reliably, and the CDR3 follows TCRdb's listing. The chain links TRBV7-6 to TRBJ2-7; TRBD1 is the table's D call and was not checked against the DNA. Germline values: CDR1 SGHVS, CDR2 FNYEAQ. The CDR3 is made up of 21 amino acids, end residues included. CDR3 sequence reads: CASSFYICSASEGGTGDEQYF.

In its sample, this clonotype was seen a few times. The chain is built from TRBV20-1 and TRBJ2-5; TRBD2 matches 9 bases. The CDR3 has 18 residues. The germline CDR1 and CDR2 sequences are DFQATT and SNEGSKA (reference sequence). V dropped 0 bases and J dropped 5; count of bases not matched to a gene: 16. CDR3: CSARDRGASGVLWETQYF. The CDR3 DNA reads as TGCAGTGCTAGAGATCGGGGCGCTAGCGGGGTTCTTTGGGAGACCCAGTACTTC.

This clonotype was recorded a few times. A much larger clone sits a single nucleotide away, making a read error possible. The J gene is TRBJ2-7, the V gene TRBV11-2; D gene unclear. This CDR3 region has 11 residues. Trimming stripped 3 bases from V and 6 bases from J, with 6 bases between. Germline V CDR1 and CDR2: SGHAT, FQNNGV. The CDR3, as DNA: TGTGCCAGCAGCTTCTCGGCCGAGCAGTACTTC. Translating it yields CASSFSAEQYF.

This clonotype came up many times. The chain carries TRBV28 and TRBJ1-5; D uncertain. The germline V gene encodes CDR1 MDHEN and CDR2 SYDVKM. The CDR3 runs 15 residues. V lost 2 bases and J lost 5, with 13 bases in between. The CDR3 sequence is CASSLTVVGDQPQHF. CDR3 coding DNA: TGTGCCAGCAGTTTAACGGTAGTTGGGGATCAGCCCCAGCATTTT.